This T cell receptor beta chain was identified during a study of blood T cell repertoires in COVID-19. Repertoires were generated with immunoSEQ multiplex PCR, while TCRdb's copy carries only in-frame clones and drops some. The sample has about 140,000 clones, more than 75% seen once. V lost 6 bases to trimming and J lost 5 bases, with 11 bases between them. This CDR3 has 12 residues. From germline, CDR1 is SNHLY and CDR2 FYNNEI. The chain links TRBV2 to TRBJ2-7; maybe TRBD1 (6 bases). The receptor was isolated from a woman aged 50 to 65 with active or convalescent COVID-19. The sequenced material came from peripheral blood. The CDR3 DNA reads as TGTGCCAGCAGGAACAGGGTCGACGAGCAGTACTTC. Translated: CASRNRVDEQYF.